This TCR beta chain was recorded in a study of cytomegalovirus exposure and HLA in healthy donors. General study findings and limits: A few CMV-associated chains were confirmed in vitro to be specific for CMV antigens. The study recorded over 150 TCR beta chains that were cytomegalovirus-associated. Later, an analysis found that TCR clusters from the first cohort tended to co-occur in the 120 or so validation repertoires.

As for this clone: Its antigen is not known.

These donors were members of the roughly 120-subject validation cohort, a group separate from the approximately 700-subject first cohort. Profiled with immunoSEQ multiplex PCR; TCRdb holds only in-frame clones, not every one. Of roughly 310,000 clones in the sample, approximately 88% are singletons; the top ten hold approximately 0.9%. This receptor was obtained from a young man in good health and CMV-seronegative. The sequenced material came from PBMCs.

The CDR3 bases are TGTGCCAGCAGCTTCTCTATCGACAATGAGCAGTTCTTC. Amino acid sequence: CASSFSIDNEQFF. J is TRBJ2-1 and V is TRBV7-8; D gene unclear. Germline assignment: CDR1 SGHVS and CDR2 FQNEAQ. This CDR3 region has 13 residues. With 3 bases removed from V and 5 bases from J, the gap between germline ends came to 8 bases.